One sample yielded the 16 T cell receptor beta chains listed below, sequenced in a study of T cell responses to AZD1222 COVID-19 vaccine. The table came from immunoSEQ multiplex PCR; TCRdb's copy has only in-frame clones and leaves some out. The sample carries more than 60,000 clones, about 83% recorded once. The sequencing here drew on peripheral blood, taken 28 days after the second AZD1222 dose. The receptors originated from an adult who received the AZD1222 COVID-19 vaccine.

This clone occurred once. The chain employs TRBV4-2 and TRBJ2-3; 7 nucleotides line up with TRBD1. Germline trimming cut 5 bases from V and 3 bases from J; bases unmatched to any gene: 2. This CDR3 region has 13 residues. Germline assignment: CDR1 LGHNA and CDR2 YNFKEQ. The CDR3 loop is CASSKGQTDTQYF. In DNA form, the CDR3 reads TGTGCCAGCAGCAAGGGACAGACAGATACGCAGTATTTT.

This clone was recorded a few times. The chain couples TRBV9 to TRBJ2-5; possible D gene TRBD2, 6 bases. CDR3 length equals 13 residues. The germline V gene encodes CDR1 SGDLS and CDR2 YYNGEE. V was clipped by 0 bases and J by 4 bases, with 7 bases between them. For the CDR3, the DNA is TGTGCCAGCAGCGTAGGGGGAGGAGAGACCCAGTACTTC. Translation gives CASSVGGGETQYF.

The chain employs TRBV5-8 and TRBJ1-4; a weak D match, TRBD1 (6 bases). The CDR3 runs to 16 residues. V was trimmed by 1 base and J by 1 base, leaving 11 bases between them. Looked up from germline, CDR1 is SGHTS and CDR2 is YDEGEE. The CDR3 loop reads CASSLSRGRTNEKLFF. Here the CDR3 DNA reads TGTGCCAGCAGCTTGAGCAGGGGACGAACTAATGAAAAACTGTTTTTT.

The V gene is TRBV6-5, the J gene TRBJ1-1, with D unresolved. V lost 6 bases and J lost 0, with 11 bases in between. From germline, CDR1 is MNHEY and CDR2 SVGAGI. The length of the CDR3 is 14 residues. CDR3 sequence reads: CASSRTGMNTEAFF. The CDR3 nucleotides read TGTGCCAGCAGCCGGACGGGAATGAACACTGAAGCTTTCTTT.

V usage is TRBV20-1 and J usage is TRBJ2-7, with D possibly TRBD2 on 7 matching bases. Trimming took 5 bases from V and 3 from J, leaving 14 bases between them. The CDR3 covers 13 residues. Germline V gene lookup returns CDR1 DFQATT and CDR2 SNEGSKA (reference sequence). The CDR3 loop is CSAGEGGVYEQYF. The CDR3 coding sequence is TGCAGTGCTGGTGAGGGGGGGGTCTACGAGCAGTACTTC.

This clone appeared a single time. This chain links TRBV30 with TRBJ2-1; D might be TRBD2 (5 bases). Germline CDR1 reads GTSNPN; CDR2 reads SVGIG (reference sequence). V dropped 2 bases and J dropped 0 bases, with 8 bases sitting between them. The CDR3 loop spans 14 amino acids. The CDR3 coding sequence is TGTGCCTGGAGTAAAGGGAGCTCCTACAATGAGCAGTTCTTC. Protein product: CAWSKGSSYNEQFF.

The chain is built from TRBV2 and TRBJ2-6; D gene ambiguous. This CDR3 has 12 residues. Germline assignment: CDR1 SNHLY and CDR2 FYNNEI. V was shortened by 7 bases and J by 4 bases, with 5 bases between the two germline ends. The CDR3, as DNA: TGTGCCAGCATTAAAGGGGCCAACGTCCTGACTTTC. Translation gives CASIKGANVLTF.

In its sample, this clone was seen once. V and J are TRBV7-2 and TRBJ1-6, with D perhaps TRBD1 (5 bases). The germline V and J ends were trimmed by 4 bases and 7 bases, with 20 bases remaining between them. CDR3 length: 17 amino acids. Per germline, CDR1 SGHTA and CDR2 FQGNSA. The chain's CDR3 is CASSYLPQDLINSPLHF. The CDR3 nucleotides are TGTGCCAGCAGCTACCTCCCACAGGACCTCATCAATTCACCCCTCCACTTT.

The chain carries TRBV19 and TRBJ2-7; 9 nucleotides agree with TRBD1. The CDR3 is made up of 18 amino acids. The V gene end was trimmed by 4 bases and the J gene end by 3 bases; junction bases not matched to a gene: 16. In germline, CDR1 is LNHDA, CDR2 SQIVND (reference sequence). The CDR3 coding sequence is TGTGCCAGTAGTAATGCTGGGACAGGGCTCCGCCAAAACTACGAGCAGTACTTC. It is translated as CASSNAGTGLRQNYEQYF. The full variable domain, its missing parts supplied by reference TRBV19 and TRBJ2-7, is DGGITQSPKYLFRKEGQNVTLSCEQNLNHDAMYWYRQDPGQGLRLIYYSQIVNDFQKGDIAEGYSVSREKKESFPLTVTSAQKNPTAFYLCASSNAGTGLRQNYEQYFGPGTRLTVT.

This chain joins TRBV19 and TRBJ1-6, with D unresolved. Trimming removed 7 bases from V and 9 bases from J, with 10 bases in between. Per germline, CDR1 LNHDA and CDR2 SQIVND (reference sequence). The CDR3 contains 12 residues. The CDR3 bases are TGTGCCAGTAAAGTCCAAGGTTCACCCCTCCACTTT. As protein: CASKVQGSPLHF.

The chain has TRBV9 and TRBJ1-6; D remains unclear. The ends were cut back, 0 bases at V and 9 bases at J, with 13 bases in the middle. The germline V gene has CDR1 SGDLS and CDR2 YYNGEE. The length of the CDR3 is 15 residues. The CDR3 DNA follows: TGTGCCAGCAGCGTAGACGAGGGCCATTTTTCACCCCTCCACTTT. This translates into CASSVDEGHFSPLHF.

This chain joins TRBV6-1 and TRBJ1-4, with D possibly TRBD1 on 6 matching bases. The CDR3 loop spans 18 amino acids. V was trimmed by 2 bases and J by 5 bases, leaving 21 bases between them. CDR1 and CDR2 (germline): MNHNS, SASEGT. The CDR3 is CASSELSGRGRGNEKLFF. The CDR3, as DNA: TGTGCCAGCAGTGAATTGAGTGGACGGGGCAGGGGCAATGAAAAACTGTTTTTT.

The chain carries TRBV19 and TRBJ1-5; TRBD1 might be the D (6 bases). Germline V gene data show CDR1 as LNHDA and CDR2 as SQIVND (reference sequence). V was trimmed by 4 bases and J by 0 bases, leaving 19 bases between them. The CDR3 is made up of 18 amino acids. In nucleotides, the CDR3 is TGTGCCAGTAGTAGGGACACCCTCTCTCCTTATAGCAATCAGCCCCAGCATTTT. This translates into CASSRDTLSPYSNQPQHF.

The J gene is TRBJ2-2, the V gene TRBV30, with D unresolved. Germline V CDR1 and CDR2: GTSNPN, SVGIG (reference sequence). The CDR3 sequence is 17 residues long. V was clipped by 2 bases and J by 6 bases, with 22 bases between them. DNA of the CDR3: TGTGCCTGGAGTTCTAGGTTTACGGCGGCGGTAGCCGGGGAGCTGTTTTTT. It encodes CAWSSRFTAAVAGELFF.

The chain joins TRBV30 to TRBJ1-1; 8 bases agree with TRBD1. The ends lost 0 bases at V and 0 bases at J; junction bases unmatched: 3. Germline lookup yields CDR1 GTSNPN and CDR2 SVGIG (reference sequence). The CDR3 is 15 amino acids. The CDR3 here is CAWSVPGGVNTEAFF. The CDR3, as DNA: TGTGCCTGGAGTGTACCAGGGGGCGTGAACACTGAAGCTTTCTTT.

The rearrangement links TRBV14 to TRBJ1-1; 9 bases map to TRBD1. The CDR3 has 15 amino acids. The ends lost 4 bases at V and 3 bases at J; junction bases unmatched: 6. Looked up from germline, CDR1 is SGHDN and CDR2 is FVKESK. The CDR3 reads CASSRTGGADTEAFF. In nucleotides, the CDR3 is TGTGCCAGCAGCCGAACAGGGGGCGCGGACACTGAAGCTTTCTTT.